The clone carrying this T cell receptor (beta chain) has just a few counts. Its antigen is unknown. TCRdb independently ran MiXCR on the 5' RACE reads; one entry per CDR3 protein. The sample lists nearly 60,000 distinct CDR3 sequences; roughly 13% were seen once. Trimming took 6 bases from V and 3 from J, leaving 17 bases between them. The germline CDR1 and CDR2 sequences are MNHEY and SVGEGT. The CDR3 spans 15 residues. The sample belongs to a study of early T cells in non-severe SARS-CoV-2 infection. Study outcomes and limitations: Private and CD4 specificities were missed by VDJdb matching, skewed to anti-spike CD8.

The receptor was derived from an adult who was a healthcare worker with PCR-confirmed SARS-CoV-2 infection or an uninfected control (not recorded which). The specimen was whole blood. V and J are TRBV6-2 or TRBV6-3 and TRBJ1-1; D not certain. The CDR3 DNA is TGTGCCAGCAGGCCATACACCCCCGGGCACACTGAAGCTTTCTTT. Its protein is CASRPYTPGHTEAFF.